This entry lists 20 T cell receptor beta chains sequenced from one sample in a study of human T cells and chemical hapten exposure. Each CDR3 protein is one row after TCRdb ran MiXCR on the RACE reads. Of around 330,000 distinct CDR3 sequences listed, around 5.5% were seen once; the top ten hold about 8.2%. Noted time point: pre-sensitization, week 0. Treatment reported: therapeutic diphenylcyclopropenone sensitization with weekly scalp DPC. The sample consisted of whole blood, taken in connection with sensitization to the hapten diphenylcyclopropenone (DPC). The receptors here all came from a young woman with alopecia areata. Some clones in this sample may be carry-over from other donors' samples.

The sample holds many counts of this clonotype. The chain couples TRBV10-3 to TRBJ2-3; 9 bases are shared with TRBD1. Losses at the gene ends were 5 bases for V and 5 bases for J; bases not matched to a gene: 11. The CDR3 has 16 amino acids. Germline loops: CDR1 ENHRY, CDR2 SYGVKD. The CDR3 nucleotides read TGTGCCATCAGTTGGGGAAAGGGACAGGGAATAGATACGCAGTATTTT. Translating it yields CAISWGKGQGIDTQYF.

The DNA for the CDR3 is TGTGCCAGCAGTCAAAAACTCATAAGCTCCTACAATGAGCAGTTCTTC. Its translation is CASSQKLISSYNEQFF. The V and J genes are TRBV6-1 and TRBJ2-1; no clear D gene. Germline-derived CDR1 and CDR2 are MNHNS and SASEGT. The CDR3 covers 16 residues. Trimming cost V 5 bases and J 0 bases, with 14 bases left between them.

The sample holds many counts of this clonotype. This chain connects TRBV2 to TRBJ1-1, with a tentative D call TRBD1 (5 bases). The CDR3 has 10 residues. Looked up from germline, CDR1 is SNHLY and CDR2 is FYNNEI. With 7 bases removed from V and 6 bases from J, the gap between germline ends came to 6 bases. CDR3: CASKQAEAFF. For the CDR3, the DNA is TGTGCCAGCAAACAGGCTGAAGCTTTCTTT.

V and J are TRBV20-1 and TRBJ1-2; TRBD1 is a possible D gene (6 bases). V lost 5 bases and J lost 8, with 18 bases in between. In germline, CDR1 is DFQATT, CDR2 SNEGSKA (reference sequence). The CDR3 consists of 13 residues. The chain's CDR3 is CSAYIYRVQGYTF. As DNA, the CDR3 is TGCAGTGCTTATATCTACAGGGTACAGGGCTACACCTTC.

The chain employs TRBV7-9 and TRBJ2-1; D call uncertain. Germline assignment: CDR1 SEHNR and CDR2 FQNEAQ (reference sequence). The CDR3 has 15 amino acids. V was clipped by 5 bases and J by 4 bases, with 15 bases between them. The CDR3 loop reads CASSQNSPRYNEQFF. The CDR3 DNA reads as TGTGCCAGCAGCCAGAACTCCCCTAGGTACAATGAGCAGTTCTTC.

There are a few counts of this clonotype. The V and J genes are TRBV6-2 or TRBV6-3 and TRBJ2-2; no firm D call. The CDR3 spans 20 residues. Germline V CDR1 and CDR2: MNHEY, SVGEGT. V lost 7 bases and J lost 0, with 27 bases in between. The CDR3 coding sequence is TGTGCCAGCACACCCTTCAGAGTACGAGCGATGGTTACGAACACCGGGGAGCTGTTTTTT. Translating it yields CASTPFRVRAMVTNTGELFF.

This clonotype was found a few times. V and J are TRBV2 and TRBJ1-6; a weak D match, TRBD1 (6 bases). From germline, CDR1 is SNHLY and CDR2 FYNNEI. The CDR3 has 14 amino acids. V was pared by 6 bases and J by 10 bases, with 16 bases between. Written as DNA, the CDR3 is TGTGCCAGCAGGGAGCAGGGGAGAGGATCACCCCTCCACTTT. This sequence encodes CASREQGRGSPLHF.

The table lists this clonotype with many counts. This chain joins TRBV6-5 and TRBJ1-5; D not resolved. This CDR3 spans 13 amino acids. V lost 2 bases, J lost 2 bases, and 4 bases lay in between. Germline CDR1 is MNHEY and CDR2 is SVGAGI. DNA of the CDR3: TGTGCCAGCAGTTACGATGGCAATCAGCCCCAGCATTTT. The encoded protein is CASSYDGNQPQHF.

This clonotype was observed at least ten times. The V gene is TRBV7-2, the J gene TRBJ2-1; D gene ambiguous. The germline V gene encodes CDR1 SGHTA and CDR2 FQGNSA. This CDR3 region has 13 residues. Trimming stripped 4 bases from V and 7 bases from J, with 11 bases between. This chain's CDR3 is CASSSIPFNEQFF. The CDR3 DNA sequence: TGTGCCAGCAGCTCAATACCCTTTAATGAGCAGTTCTTC.

The J gene is TRBJ1-5, the V gene TRBV6-6; TRBD1 aligns across 9 bases. This CDR3 contains 17 residues. Losses at the gene ends were 2 bases for V and 7 bases for J; bases not matched to a gene: 12. CDR1 MNHNY and CDR2 SVGAGI come from the germline V gene (reference sequence). CDR3 residues: CASSYPKGQGVGQPQHF. As DNA, the CDR3 is TGTGCCAGCAGTTACCCAAAGGGACAGGGAGTTGGACAGCCCCAGCATTTT.

This chain joins TRBV28 and TRBJ2-1; maybe TRBD1 (5 bases). Trimming cost V 2 bases and J 12 bases, with 17 bases left between them. Per germline, CDR1 MDHEN and CDR2 SYDVKM. The CDR3 sequence is 14 residues long. This CDR3 is CASSLVQVGMWQFF. In nucleotides, the CDR3 is TGTGCCAGCAGTTTAGTACAGGTTGGGATGTGGCAGTTCTTC.

The V call is TRBV11-1, the J call TRBJ2-6; a weak D match, TRBD2 (5 bases). Trimming took 1 base from V and 4 from J, leaving 11 bases between them. CDR1 is SGHAT, CDR2 FQDESV, per germline (reference sequence). There are 16 residues in the CDR3. CDR3 nucleotides: TGTGCCAGCAGCTTAGTCTTGGAGGCGGGGGCCAACGTCCTGACTTTC. Encoded protein: CASSLVLEAGANVLTF.

This clonotype has just a few counts. V usage is TRBV4-3 and J usage is TRBJ2-3, with D unclear. CDR1 and CDR2 (germline): LGHNA, YSLEER. V was cut by 1 base and J by 3 bases, with 11 bases left in between. The CDR3 loop spans 15 amino acids. Written as DNA, the CDR3 is TGCGCCAGCAGCCAAGGACTCGAAGCGACAGATACGCAGTATTTT. Protein sequence: CASSQGLEATDTQYF.

This clonotype was seen repeatedly, ten times or more. The V and J genes are TRBV28 and TRBJ2-3, with 7 bases lining up with TRBD2. V was clipped by 4 bases and J by 5 bases; unmatched bases: 6. The CDR3 has 14 amino acids. Germline V gene lookup returns CDR1 MDHEN and CDR2 SYDVKM. This CDR3 is CASSSSGVGDTQYF. CDR3 in DNA: TGTGCCAGCAGTTCGAGCGGGGTAGGAGATACGCAGTATTTT.

The sample holds many counts of this clonotype. The V and J genes are TRBV7-3 and TRBJ2-3, with D possibly TRBD2 on 6 matching bases. This CDR3 spans 14 amino acids. The V end was cut by 4 bases, the J end by 6 bases, with 14 bases between. Germline CDR1 reads SGHTA; CDR2 reads FQGTGA. The CDR3 coding sequence is TGTGCCAGCAGCTCTGGACGGGAGTGGGATACGCAGTATTTT. Translating gives CASSSGREWDTQYF.

This clonotype came up once. The chain uses TRBV6-5 and TRBJ1-2; D gene unclear. Germline V gives CDR1 MNHEY, CDR2 SVGAGI. This CDR3 has 15 amino acids. V gave up 5 bases and J gave up 0 bases, with 13 bases separating them. CDR3 sequence: CASSRETQANYGYTF. The CDR3 region has the DNA TGTGCCAGCAGTAGGGAGACACAAGCTAACTATGGCTACACCTTC.

This clonotype showed up many times. V usage is TRBV12-3 or TRBV12-4 and J usage is TRBJ2-3; weak D call: TRBD1 (6 bases). V lost 8 bases, J lost 6 bases, and 15 bases lay in between. The CDR3 runs to 13 residues. The CDR3: CASRTDLDDTQYF. DNA of the CDR3: TGTGCCAGCCGGACAGATCTCGATGATACGCAGTATTTT.

The chain has TRBV28 and TRBJ1-1; 7 bases fit TRBD1. The CDR3 contains 14 residues. Germline V lookup: CDR1 MDHEN, CDR2 SYDVKM. Unmatched junction bases numbered 10, after V lost 4 bases and J lost 8 bases. This CDR3 reads CASSYQTGRLEAFF. The DNA for the CDR3 is TGTGCCAGCAGTTACCAGACAGGGAGACTGGAAGCTTTCTTT.

At least ten counts were recorded for this clonotype. The V gene is TRBV5-6, the J gene TRBJ1-1; no clear D. Germline values: CDR1 SGHDT, CDR2 YYEEEE. The CDR3 runs 12 residues. V was clipped by 0 bases and J by 6 bases, with 6 bases between them. The CDR3 sequence: CASSLVWSEAFF. The CDR3 nucleotides read TGTGCCAGCAGCTTGGTATGGTCTGAAGCTTTCTTT.

This clonotype was observed a few times. V and J are TRBV3-1 and TRBJ1-1, with D perhaps matching TRBD1 (6 bases). The V gene lost 7 bases and the J gene lost 0 bases, with 12 bases spanning the gap. Germline-derived CDR1 and CDR2 are LGHDT and YNNKEL (reference sequence). CDR3 length: 14 amino acids. For the CDR3, the DNA is TGTGCCAGCACCTTACAGGGACTGAACACTGAAGCTTTCTTT. Translating gives CASTLQGLNTEAFF.